One and the same sample provided the 3 T cell receptor beta chains below, sequenced in a study of beta chain features in type 1 diabetes. No antigen has been identified for these receptors. TCRB transcripts that were expressed got sequenced, as all of the isolated RNA had been reverse transcribed. The table came from immunoSEQ multiplex PCR; TCRdb's copy has only in-frame clones and leaves some out. Altogether roughly 730,000 clones are present, roughly 13% being singletons, with the ten largest covering roughly 0.022%. Overall study findings and caveats: TCRB CDR3 length was moderately but significantly reduced in all four CD4+ subsets of Type 1 diabetes patients.

Material for sequencing was naive CD4+ T cells from blood. These receptors all stem from a man aged 18 to 29 with type 1 diabetes.

This clone has a handful of counts. This rearrangement joins TRBV28 to TRBJ1-5; TRBD1 might be the D (5 bases). The germline gives CDR1 MDHEN, CDR2 SYDVKM. Trimming left V 6 bases short and J 7 bases short, with 22 bases between. The CDR3 consists of 16 residues. The CDR3 bases are TGTGCCAGCAGCCCCACCTGGCAGGGATTATGGCAGCCCCAGCATTTT. Translated, it gives CASSPTWQGLWQPQHF. The whole variable domain, filled in from reference TRBV28 and TRBJ1-5, reads DVKVTQSSRYLVKRTGEKVFLECVQDMDHENMFWYRQDPGLGLRLIYFSYDVKMKEKGDIPEGYSVSREKKERFSLILESASTNQTSMYLCASSPTWQGLWQPQHFGDGTRLSIL.

There are a few counts of this clone. The gene calls are TRBV18 and TRBJ1-5, with TRBD1 identical over 9 bases. V lost 3 bases to trimming and J lost 6 bases; unmatched junction nucleotides: 6. Germline CDR1 and CDR2: KGHSH and LQKENI. The CDR3 is 15 amino acids. The CDR3 DNA sequence: TGTGCCAGCTCACCGCCAGGACAGGGGTTTCAGCCCCAGCATTTT. This gives the protein CASSPPGQGFQPQHF.

This clone was seen a few times. V gene TRBV14 combines with J gene TRBJ2-5; no clear D. This CDR3 spans 15 amino acids. Germline V CDR1 and CDR2: SGHDN, FVKESK. Trimming took 2 bases from V and 0 from J, leaving 10 bases between them. The CDR3 bases are TGTGCCAGCAGCCAATTCTCCTGGTACCAAGAGACCCAGTACTTC. Protein: CASSQFSWYQETQYF.